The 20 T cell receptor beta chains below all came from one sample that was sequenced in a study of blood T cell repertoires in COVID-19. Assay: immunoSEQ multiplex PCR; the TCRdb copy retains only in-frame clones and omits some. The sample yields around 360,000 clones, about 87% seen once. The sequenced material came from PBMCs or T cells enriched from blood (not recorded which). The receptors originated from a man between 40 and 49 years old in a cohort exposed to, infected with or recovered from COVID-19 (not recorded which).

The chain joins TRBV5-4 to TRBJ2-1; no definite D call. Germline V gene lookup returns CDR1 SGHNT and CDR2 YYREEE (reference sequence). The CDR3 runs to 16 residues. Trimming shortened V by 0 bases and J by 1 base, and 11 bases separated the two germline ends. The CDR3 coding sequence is TGTGCCAGCAGCTTGGGTAGTTTGAGGTCCTACAATGAGCAGTTCTTC. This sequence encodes CASSLGSLRSYNEQFF.

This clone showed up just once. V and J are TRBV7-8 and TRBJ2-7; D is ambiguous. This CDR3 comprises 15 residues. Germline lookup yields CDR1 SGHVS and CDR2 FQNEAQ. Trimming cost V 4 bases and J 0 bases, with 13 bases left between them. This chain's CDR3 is CASSSTDLLSYEQYF. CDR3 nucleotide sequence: TGTGCCAGCAGCTCCACCGACTTGCTCTCCTACGAGCAGTACTTC.

CDR3 in amino acids: CASSYGRGGTDTQYF. CDR3 coding DNA: TGTGCCAGCAGTTACGGGCGGGGTGGCACAGATACGCAGTATTTT. The chain carries TRBV6-5 and TRBJ2-3; TRBD2 might be the D (6 bases). Trimming pared 2 bases from V and 1 base from J, leaving 10 bases between. The germline V gene has CDR1 MNHEY and CDR2 SVGAGI. The CDR3 consists of 15 residues.

The CDR3 here is CASSKGDKAYEQYF. The CDR3 nucleotides read TGTGCCAGCAGCAAAGGGGACAAGGCCTACGAGCAGTACTTC. V is TRBV28 and J is TRBJ2-7; tentatively, D is TRBD1 (6 bases). CDR3 length: 14 residues. V was shortened by 6 bases and J by 2 bases, with 14 bases between the two germline ends. Germline V gene data show CDR1 as MDHEN and CDR2 as SYDVKM.

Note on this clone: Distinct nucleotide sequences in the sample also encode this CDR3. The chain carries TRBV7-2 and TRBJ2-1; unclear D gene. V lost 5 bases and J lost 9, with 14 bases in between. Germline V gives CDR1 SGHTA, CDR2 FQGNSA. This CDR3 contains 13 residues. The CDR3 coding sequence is TGTGCCAGCAGCGCCTCTGTCGTAGTTGAGCAGTTCTTC. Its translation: CASSASVVVEQFF.

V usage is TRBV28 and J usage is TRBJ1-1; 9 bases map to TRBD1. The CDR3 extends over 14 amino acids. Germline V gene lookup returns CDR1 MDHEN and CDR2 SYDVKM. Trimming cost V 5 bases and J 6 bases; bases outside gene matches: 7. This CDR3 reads CASSAGQGPPEAFF. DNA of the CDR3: TGTGCCAGCAGTGCGGGACAGGGTCCCCCTGAAGCTTTCTTT.

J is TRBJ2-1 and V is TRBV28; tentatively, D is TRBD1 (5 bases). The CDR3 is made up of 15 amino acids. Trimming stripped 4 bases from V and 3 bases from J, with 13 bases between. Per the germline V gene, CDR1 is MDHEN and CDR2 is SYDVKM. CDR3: CASSYQGRGYNEQFF. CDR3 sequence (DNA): TGTGCCAGCAGTTATCAGGGCCGAGGCTACAATGAGCAGTTCTTC.

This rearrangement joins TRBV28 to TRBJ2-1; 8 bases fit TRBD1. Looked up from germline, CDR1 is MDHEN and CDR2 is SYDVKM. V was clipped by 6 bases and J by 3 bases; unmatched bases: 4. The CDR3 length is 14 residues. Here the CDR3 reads CASSGQGFYNEQFF. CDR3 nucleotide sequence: TGTGCCAGCAGCGGACAGGGTTTCTACAATGAGCAGTTCTTC.

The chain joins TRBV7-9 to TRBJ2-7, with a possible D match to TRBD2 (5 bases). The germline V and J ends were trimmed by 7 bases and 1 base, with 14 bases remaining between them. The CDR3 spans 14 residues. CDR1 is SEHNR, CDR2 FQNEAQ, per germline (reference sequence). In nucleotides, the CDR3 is TGTGCCAGCACCGTGGCTAGCCTTTCCTACGAGCAGTACTTC. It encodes CASTVASLSYEQYF.

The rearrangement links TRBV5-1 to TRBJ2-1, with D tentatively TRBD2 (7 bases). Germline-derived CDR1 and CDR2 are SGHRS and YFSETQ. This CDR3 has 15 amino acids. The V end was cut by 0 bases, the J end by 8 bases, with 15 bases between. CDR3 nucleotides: TGCGCCAGCAGCTTGGGCCGAGGGGGGGCCCATGAGCAGTTCTTC. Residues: CASSLGRGGAHEQFF. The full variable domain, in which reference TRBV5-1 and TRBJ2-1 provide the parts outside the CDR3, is KAGVTQTPRYLIKTRGQQVTLSCSPISGHRSVSWYQQTPGQGLQFLFEYFSETQRNKGNFPGRFSGRQFSNSRSEMNVSTLELGDSALYLCASSLGRGGAHEQFFGPGTRLTVL.

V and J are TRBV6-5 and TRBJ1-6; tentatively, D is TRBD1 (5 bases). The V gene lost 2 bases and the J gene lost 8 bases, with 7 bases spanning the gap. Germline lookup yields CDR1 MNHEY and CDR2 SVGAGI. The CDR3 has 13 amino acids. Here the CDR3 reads CASSYGGDSPLHF. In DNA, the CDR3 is TGTGCCAGCAGTTACGGGGGGGATTCACCCCTCCACTTT.

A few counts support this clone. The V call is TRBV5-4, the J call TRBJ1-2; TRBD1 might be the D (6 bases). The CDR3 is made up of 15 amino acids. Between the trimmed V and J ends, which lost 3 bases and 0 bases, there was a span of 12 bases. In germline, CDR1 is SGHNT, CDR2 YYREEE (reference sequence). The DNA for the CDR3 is TGTGCCAGCAGCTCGGGACAAACTTCTAACTATGGCTACACCTTC. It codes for CASSSGQTSNYGYTF.

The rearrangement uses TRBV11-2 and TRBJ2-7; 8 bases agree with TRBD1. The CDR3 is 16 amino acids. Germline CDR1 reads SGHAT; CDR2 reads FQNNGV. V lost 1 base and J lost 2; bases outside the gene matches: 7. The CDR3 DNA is TGTGCCAGCAGCTTAGTCTCGGCGGGACAGGCCTACGAGCAGTACTTC. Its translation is CASSLVSAGQAYEQYF.

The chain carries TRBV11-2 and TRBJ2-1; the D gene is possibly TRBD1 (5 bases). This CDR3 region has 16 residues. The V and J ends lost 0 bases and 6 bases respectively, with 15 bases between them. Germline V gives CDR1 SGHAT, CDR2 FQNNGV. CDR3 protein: CASSLDKPGNGNEQFF. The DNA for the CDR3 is TGTGCCAGCAGCTTAGATAAACCAGGGAACGGCAATGAGCAGTTCTTC.

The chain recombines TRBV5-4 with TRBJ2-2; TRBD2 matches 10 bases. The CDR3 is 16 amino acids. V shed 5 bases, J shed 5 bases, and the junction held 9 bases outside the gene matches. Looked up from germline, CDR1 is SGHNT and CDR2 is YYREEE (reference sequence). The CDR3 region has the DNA TGTGCCAGCAGTCCTAGAGCGGGAGGGCCGACCGGGGAGCTGTTTTTT. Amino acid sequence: CASSPRAGGPTGELFF.

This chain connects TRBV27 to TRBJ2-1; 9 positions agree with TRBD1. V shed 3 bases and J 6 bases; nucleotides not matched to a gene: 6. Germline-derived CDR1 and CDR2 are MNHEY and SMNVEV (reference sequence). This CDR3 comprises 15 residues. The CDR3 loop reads CASSFDRGSINEQFF. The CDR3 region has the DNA TGTGCCAGCAGTTTTGACAGGGGGTCAATCAATGAGCAGTTCTTC.

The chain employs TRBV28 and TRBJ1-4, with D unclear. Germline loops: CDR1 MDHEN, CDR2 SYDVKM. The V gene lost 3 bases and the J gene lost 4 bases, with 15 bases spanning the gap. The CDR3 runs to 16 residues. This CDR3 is CASSLSGNRRNEKLFF. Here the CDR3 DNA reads TGTGCCAGCAGTTTGTCGGGTAACCGGCGTAATGAAAAACTGTTTTTT. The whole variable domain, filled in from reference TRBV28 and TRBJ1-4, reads DVKVTQSSRYLVKRTGEKVFLECVQDMDHENMFWYRQDPGLGLRLIYFSYDVKMKEKGDIPEGYSVSREKKERFSLILESASTNQTSMYLCASSLSGNRRNEKLFFGSGTQLSVL.

The CDR3 DNA is TGTGCCAGCAGCACGGGACTAGCGGTGAACACCGGGGAGCTGTTTTTT. This translates into CASSTGLAVNTGELFF. This sequence joins TRBV5-4 and TRBJ2-2; 11 bases align to TRBD2. Trimming at V came to 4 bases and at J to 1 base, leaving 3 bases not matched to a gene. The CDR3 loop spans 16 amino acids. From germline, CDR1 is SGHNT and CDR2 YYREEE (reference sequence).

The CDR3 spells CASSPWGSGSTDTQYF. As DNA, the CDR3 is TGTGCCAGCTCACCATGGGGTAGCGGGAGCACAGATACGCAGTATTTT. This sequence joins TRBV18 and TRBJ2-3, with 7 bases matching TRBD2. CDR3 length equals 16 residues. J was trimmed by 0 bases and V by 2 bases; bases with no gene match: 5. CDR1 is KGHSH and CDR2 is LQKENI in the germline V gene.

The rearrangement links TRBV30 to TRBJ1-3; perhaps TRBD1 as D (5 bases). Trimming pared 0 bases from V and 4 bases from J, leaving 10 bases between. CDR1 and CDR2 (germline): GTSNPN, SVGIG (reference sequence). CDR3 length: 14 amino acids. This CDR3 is CAWSVGLVGNTIYF. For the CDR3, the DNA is TGTGCCTGGAGTGTGGGACTAGTGGGAAACACCATATATTTT.